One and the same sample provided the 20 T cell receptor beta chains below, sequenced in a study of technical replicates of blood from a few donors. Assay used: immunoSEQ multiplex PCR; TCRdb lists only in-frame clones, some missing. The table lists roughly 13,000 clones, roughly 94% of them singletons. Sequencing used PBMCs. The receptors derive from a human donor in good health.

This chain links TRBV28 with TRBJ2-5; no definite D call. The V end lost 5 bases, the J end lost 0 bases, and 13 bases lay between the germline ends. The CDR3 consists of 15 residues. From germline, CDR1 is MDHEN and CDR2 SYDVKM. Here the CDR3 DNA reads TGTGCCAGCAGTCCCAGTCCTGTTTACCAAGAGACCCAGTACTTC. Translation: CASSPSPVYQETQYF.

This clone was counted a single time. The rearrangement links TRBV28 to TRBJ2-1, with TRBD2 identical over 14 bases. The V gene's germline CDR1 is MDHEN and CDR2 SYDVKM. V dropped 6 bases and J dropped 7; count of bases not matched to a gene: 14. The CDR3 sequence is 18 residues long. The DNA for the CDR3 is TGTGCCAGCAGGCTCCGGACTAGCGGGAGGCTACGGGGAAATGAGCAGTTCTTC. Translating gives CASRLRTSGRLRGNEQFF.

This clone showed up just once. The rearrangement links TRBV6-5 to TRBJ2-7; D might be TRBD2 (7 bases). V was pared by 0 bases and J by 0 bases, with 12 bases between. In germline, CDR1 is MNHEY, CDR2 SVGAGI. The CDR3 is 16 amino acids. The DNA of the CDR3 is TGTGCCAGCAGTTACTCAGGGGGGGGGAGCTCCTACGAGCAGTACTTC. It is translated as CASSYSGGGSSYEQYF.

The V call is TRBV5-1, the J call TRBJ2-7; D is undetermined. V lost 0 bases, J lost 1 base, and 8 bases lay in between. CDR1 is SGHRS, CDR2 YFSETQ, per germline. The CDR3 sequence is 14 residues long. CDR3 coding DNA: TGCGCCAGCAGCTTGGCCGAGCGTTCCTACGAGCAGTACTTC. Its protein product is CASSLAERSYEQYF.

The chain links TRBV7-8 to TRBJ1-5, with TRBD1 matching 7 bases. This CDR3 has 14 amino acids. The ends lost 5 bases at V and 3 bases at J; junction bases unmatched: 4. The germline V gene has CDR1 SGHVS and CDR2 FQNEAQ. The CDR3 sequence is CASSPGTVNQPQHF. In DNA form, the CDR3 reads TGTGCCAGCAGCCCTGGGACAGTCAATCAGCCCCAGCATTTT.

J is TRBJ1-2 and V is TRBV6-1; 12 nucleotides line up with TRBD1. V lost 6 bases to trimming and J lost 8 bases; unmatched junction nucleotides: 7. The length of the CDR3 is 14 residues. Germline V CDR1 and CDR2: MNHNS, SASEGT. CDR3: CASSGGQGAGGYTF. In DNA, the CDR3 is TGTGCCAGCAGCGGGGGACAGGGGGCTGGAGGCTACACCTTC.

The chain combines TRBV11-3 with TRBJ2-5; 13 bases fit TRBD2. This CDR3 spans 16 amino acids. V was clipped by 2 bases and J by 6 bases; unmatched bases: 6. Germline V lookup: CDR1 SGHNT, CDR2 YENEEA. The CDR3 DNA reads TGTGCCAGCAGCTTATCCGGGACTAGCGGGATAAAGACCCAGTACTTC. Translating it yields CASSLSGTSGIKTQYF. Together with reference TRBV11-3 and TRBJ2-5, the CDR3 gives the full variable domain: EAGVVQSPRYKIIEKKQPVAFWCNPISGHNTLYWYLQNLGQGPELLIRYENEEAVDDSQLPKDRFSAERLKGVDSTLKIQPAELGDSAVYLCASSLSGTSGIKTQYFGPGTRLLVL.

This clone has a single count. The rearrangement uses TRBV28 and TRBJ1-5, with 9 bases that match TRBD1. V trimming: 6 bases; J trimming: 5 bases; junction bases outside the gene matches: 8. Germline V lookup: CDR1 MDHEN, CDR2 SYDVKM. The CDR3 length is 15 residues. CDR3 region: CASSSGTGNYQPQHF. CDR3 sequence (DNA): TGTGCCAGCAGCTCCGGGACAGGGAATTATCAGCCCCAGCATTTT.

The CDR3 DNA reads as TGTGCCAGCAGTGGGACAGGGGGGGAGCAGTACTTC. Protein sequence: CASSGTGGEQYF. J is TRBJ2-7 and V is TRBV2, with 10 bases fitting TRBD1. This CDR3 is 12 amino acids long. V gave up 4 bases and J gave up 7 bases; unmatched junction bases: 1. Looked up from germline, CDR1 is SNHLY and CDR2 is FYNNEI.

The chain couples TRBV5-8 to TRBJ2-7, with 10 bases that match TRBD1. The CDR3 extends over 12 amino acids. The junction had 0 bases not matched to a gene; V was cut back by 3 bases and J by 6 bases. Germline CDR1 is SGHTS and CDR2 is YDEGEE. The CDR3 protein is CASSWTGGEQYF. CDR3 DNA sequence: TGTGCCAGCAGCTGGACAGGGGGCGAGCAGTACTTC.

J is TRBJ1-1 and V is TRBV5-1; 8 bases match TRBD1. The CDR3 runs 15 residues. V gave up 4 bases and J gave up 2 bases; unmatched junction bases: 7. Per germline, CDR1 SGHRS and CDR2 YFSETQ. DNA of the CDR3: TGCGCCAGCAGCCCCCTGGGACAGGTCAACACTGAAGCTTTCTTT. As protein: CASSPLGQVNTEAFF. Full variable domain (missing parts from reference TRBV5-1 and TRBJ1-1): KAGVTQTPRYLIKTRGQQVTLSCSPISGHRSVSWYQQTPGQGLQFLFEYFSETQRNKGNFPGRFSGRQFSNSRSEMNVSTLELGDSALYLCASSPLGQVNTEAFFGQGTRLTVV.

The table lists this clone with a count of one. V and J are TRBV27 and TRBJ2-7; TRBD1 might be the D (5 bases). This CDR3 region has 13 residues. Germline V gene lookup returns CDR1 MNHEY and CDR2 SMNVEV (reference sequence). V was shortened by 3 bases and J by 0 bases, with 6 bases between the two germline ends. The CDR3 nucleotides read TGTGCCAGCAGTTTTAGGGGCTCCTACGAGCAGTACTTC. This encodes CASSFRGSYEQYF.

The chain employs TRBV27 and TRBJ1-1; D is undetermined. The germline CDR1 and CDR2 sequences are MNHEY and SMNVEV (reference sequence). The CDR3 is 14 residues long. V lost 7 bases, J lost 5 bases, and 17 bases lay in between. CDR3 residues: CASTKGGVYTEAFF. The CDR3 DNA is TGTGCCAGCACCAAAGGAGGTGTCTATACTGAAGCTTTCTTT.

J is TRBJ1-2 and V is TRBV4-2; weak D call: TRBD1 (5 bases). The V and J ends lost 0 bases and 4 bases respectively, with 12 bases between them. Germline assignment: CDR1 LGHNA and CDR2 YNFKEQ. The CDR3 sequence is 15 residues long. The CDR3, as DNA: TGTGCCAGCAGCCAAGAAGTTAGGGGCGGCTATGGCTACACCTTC. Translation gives CASSQEVRGGYGYTF.

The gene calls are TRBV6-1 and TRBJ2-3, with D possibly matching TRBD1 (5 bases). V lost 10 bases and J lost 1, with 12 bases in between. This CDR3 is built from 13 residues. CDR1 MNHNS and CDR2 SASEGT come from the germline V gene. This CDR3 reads CATKFRGTDTQYF. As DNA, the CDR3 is TGTGCCACCAAATTCAGGGGCACAGATACGCAGTATTTT.

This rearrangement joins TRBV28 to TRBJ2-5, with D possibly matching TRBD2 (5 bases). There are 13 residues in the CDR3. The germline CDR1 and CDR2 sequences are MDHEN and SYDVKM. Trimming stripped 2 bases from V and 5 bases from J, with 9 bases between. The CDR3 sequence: CASSLPSLETQYF. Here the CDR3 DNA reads TGTGCCAGCAGTTTACCTAGCCTGGAGACCCAGTACTTC.

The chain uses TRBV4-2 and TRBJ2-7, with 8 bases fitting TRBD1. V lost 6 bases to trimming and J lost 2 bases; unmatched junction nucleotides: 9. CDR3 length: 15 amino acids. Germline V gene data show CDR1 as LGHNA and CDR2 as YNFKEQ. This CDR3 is CASSFTGTGTYEQYF. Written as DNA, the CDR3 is TGTGCCAGCAGTTTTACCGGGACAGGAACCTACGAGCAGTACTTC.

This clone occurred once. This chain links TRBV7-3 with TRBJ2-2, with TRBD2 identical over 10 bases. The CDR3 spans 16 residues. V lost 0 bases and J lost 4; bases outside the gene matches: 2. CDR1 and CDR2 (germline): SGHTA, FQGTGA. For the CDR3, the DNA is TGTGCCAGCAGCTTAACATCTAGCGGGGGCACCGGGGAGCTGTTTTTT. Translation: CASSLTSSGGTGELFF.

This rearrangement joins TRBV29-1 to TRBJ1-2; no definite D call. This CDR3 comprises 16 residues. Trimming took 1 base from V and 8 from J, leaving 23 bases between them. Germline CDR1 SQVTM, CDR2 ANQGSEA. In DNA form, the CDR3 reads TGCAGCGTTGAAGGAGGACTTCGAACTCTTGGCGGCGGCTACACCTTC. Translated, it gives CSVEGGLRTLGGGYTF.

The chain's CDR3 is CASSEQGLAGDEQFF. The CDR3 nucleotides read TGTGCCAGCAGCGAGCAGGGACTAGCGGGAGATGAGCAGTTCTTC. This chain joins TRBV7-9 and TRBJ2-1; 14 bases agree with TRBD2. V gave up 5 bases and J gave up 8 bases; unmatched junction bases: 5. Germline lookup yields CDR1 SEHNR and CDR2 FQNEAQ (reference sequence). The CDR3 extends over 15 amino acids.